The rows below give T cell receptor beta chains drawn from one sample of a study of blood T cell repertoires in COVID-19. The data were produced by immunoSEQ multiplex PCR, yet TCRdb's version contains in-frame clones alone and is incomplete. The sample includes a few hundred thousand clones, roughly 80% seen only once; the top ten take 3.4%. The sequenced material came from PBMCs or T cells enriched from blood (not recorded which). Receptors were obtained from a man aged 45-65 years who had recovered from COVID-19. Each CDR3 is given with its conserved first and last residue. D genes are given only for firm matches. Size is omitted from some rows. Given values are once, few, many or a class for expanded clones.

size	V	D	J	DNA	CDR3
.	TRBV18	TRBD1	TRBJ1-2	TGTGCCAGCTCACCGAGGACAGGGGTAGAATCTAACTATGGCTACACCTTC	CASSPRTGVESNYGYTF
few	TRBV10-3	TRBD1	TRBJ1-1	TGTGCCATCAGCTCACAGGGGCTGAACACTGAAGCTTTCTTT	CAISSQGLNTEAFF
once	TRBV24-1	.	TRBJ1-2	TGTGCCACCAGTGGAGCCGGGTCGTGGGTCGGCTACACCTTC	CATSGAGSWVGYTF
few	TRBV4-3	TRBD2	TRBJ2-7	TGCGCCAGCAGCCACCGACTAGCGGGGACCTACGAGCAGTACTTC	CASSHRLAGTYEQYF
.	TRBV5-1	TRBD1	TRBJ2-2	TGCGCCAGCAGCTTGGTACAGGGGGCCGGGGAGCTGTTTTTT	CASSLVQGAGELFF
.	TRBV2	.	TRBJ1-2	TGTGCCAGCAGCGTGGATGGGCCTTATACTAACTATGGCTACACCTTC	CASSVDGPYTNYGYTF
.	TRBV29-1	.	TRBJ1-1	TGCAGCGTTGGGAGGGAAGGACTTCTCGCTGAAGCTTTCTTT	CSVGREGLLAEAFF
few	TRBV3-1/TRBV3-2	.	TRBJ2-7	TGTGCCAGCAGCCAAGATGGGGCGTCTAGGGGGTTGGGCGAGCAGTACTTC	CASSQDGASRGLGEQYF
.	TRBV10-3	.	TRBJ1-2	TGTGCCATCAGTGAGTCTGTAGGGGGCTATGGCTACACCTTC	CAISESVGGYGYTF
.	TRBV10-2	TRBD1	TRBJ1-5	TGCGCCAGCAGTGAACCAGGGGGCAGATTTCAGCCCCAGCATTTT	CASSEPGGRFQPQHF
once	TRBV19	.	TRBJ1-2	TGTGCCAGTAGTATCCTGGACAGATCCACTAACTATGGCTACACCTTC	CASSILDRSTNYGYTF
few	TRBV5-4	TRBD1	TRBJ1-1	TGTGCCAGCTTGCCGGGACAGGAAAACACTGAAGCTTTCTTT	CASLPGQENTEAFF
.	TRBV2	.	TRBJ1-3	TGTGCCAGCGGGGAGAACTCTGGAAACACCATATATTTT	CASGENSGNTIYF
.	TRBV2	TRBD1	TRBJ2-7	TGTGCCAGCAGTTACCAGGGACAGGGCTACGAGCAGTACTTC	CASSYQGQGYEQYF
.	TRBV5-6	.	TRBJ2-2	TGTGCCAGCAGCTTGGTAGGGGGGAGGGCCGGGGAGCTGTTTTTT	CASSLVGGRAGELFF
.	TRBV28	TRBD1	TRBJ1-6	TGTGCCAGCAGTTTAGTGCAGGGGGCGGCCTATAATTCACCCCTCCACTTT	CASSLVQGAAYNSPLHF
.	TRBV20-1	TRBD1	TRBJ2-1	TGCAGTGCTAGTTGGCCGGGACAGAGGAACAATGAGCAGTTCTTC	CSASWPGQRNNEQFF
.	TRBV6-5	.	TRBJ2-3	TGTGCCAGCACCTGGGGGCGCACAGATACGCAGTATTTT	CASTWGRTDTQYF
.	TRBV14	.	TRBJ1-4	TGTGCCAGCAGCCGCAGAGGTGGGGCAAATGAAAAACTGTTTTTT	CASSRRGGANEKLFF
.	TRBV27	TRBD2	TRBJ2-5	TGTGCCAGCTCGTCTGGGACTAGGAAGACCCAGTACTTC	CASSSGTRKTQYF
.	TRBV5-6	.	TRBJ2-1	TGTGCCAGCAGCTTGGGACAGCCCTACAATGAGCAGTTCTTC	CASSLGQPYNEQFF
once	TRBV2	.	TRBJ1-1	TGTGCCAGCTCCGATCGGAGCGTCGAAGCTTTCTTT	CASSDRSVEAFF
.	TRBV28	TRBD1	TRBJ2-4	TGTGCCAGCAGAACCCCCGGGACAGAAAACATTCAGTACTTC	CASRTPGTENIQYF
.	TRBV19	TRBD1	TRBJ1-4	TGTGCCAGTAGTCCGGGGGACAGTAATGAAAAACTGTTTTTT	CASSPGDSNEKLFF
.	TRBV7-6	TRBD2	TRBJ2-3	TGTGCCAGCAGTTTGGGGAGCGGGGGGGGAGATACGCAGTATTTT	CASSLGSGGGDTQYF
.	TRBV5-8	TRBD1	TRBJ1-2	TGTGCCAGCAGCTCCGACAGGGTATATGGCTACACCTTC	CASSSDRVYGYTF
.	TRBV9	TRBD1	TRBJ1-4	TGTGCCAGCAGCGTTGGGGACAGAACCTCTGAAAAACTGTTTTTT	CASSVGDRTSEKLFF
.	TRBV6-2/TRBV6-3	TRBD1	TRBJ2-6	TGTGCCAGCAGCGGACAGGGGCCCTCTGGGGCCAACGTCCTGACTTTC	CASSGQGPSGANVLTF
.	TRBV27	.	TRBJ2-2	TGTGCCAGCAGTCGGACCCGGACAACGAACACCGGGGAGCTGTTTTTT	CASSRTRTTNTGELFF
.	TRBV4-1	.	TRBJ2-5	TGCGCCAGCAGCCGAGAACGCGACAGAGCTCAGGGAGGAGAGACCCAGTACTTC	CASSRERDRAQGGETQYF
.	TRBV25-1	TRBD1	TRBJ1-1	TGTGCCAGCAGTGAGGGACAGCGAGAGGGCACTGAAGCTTTCTTT	CASSEGQREGTEAFF
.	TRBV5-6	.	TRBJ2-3	TGTGCCAGCAGCTTGGAGGAAGCGGGCACAGATACGCAGTATTTT	CASSLEEAGTDTQYF
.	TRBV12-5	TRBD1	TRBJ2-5	TGTGCTAGTGGTACCGCCTTTCAGGGGGCGCGGGTGGAGACCCAGTACTTC	CASGTAFQGARVETQYF
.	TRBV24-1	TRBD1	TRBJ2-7	TGTGCCACCAGTGCTGGCCAGGGGGTCACCTCCTACGAGCAGTACTTC	CATSAGQGVTSYEQYF
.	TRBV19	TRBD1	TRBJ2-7	TGTGCCAGTAGTCGGGACAGGTCCTACGAGCAGTACTTC	CASSRDRSYEQYF